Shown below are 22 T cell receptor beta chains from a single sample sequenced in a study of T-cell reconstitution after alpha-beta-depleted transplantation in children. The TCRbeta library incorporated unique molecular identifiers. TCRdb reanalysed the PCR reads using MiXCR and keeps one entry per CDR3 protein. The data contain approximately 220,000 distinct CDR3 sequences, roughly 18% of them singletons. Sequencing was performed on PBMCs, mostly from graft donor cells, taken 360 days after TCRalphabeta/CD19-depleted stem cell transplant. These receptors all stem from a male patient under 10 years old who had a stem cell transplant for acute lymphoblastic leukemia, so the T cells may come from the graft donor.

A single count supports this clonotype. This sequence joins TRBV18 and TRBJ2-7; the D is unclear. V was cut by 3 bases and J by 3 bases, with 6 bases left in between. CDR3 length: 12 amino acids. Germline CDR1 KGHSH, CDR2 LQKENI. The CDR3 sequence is CASSPDRYEQYF. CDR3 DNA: TGTGCCAGCTCACCCGACCGCTACGAGCAGTACTTC.

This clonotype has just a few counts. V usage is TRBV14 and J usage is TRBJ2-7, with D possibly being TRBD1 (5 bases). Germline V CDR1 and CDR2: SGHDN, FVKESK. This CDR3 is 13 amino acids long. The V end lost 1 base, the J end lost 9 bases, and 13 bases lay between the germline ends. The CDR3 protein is CASSQGTTPSQYF. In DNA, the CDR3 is TGTGCCAGCAGCCAAGGGACAACCCCTTCGCAGTACTTC.

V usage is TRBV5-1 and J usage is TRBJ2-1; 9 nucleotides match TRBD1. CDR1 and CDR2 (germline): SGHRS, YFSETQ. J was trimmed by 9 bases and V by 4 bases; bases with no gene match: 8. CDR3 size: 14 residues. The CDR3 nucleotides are TGCGCCAGCAGCCACGGGACAGGGAAGGGTGAGCAGTTCTTC. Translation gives CASSHGTGKGEQFF.

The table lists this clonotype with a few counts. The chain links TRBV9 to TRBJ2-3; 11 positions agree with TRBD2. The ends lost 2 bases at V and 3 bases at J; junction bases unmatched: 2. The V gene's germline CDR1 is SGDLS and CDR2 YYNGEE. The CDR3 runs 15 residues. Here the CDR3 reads CASSVTSGVTDTQYF. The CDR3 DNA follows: TGTGCCAGCAGCGTGACTAGCGGGGTAACAGATACGCAGTATTTT. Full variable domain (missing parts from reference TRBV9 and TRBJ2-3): DSGVTQTPKHLITATGQRVTLRCSPRSGDLSVYWYQQSLDQGLQFLIQYYNGEERAKGNILERFSAQQFPDLHSELNLSSLELGDSALYFCASSVTSGVTDTQYFGPGTRLTVL.

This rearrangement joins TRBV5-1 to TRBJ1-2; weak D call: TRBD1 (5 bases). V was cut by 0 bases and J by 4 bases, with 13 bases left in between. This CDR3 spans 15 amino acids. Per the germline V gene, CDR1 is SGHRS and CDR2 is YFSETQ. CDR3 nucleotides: TGCGCCAGCAGCTTGGAGCAGGGACCGTCCTATGGCTACACCTTC. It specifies CASSLEQGPSYGYTF.

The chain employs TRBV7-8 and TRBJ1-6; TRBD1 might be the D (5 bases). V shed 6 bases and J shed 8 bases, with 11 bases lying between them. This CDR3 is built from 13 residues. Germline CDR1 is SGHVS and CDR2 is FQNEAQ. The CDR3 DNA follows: TGTGCCAGCAGGCCTTTAGGGGATTCACCCCTCCACTTT. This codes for CASRPLGDSPLHF.

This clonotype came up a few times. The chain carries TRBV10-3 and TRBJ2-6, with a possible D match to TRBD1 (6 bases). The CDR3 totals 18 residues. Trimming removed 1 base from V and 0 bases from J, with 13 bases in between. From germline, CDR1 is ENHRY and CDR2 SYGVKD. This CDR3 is CAISEWGQAFSGANVLTF. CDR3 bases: TGTGCCATCAGTGAGTGGGGGCAAGCCTTCTCTGGGGCCAACGTCCTGACTTTC.

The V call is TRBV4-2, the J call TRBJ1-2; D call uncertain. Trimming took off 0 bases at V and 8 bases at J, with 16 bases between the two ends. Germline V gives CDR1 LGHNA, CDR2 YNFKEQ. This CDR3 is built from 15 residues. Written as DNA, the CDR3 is TGTGCCAGCAGCCAAGATTTGAGGGTAATAGGAGGCTACACCTTC. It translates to CASSQDLRVIGGYTF.

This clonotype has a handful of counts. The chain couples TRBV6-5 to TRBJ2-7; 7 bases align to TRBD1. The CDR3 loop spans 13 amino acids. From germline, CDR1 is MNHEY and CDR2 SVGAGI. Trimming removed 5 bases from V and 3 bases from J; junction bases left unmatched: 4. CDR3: CASSRQGYYEQYF. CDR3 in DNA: TGTGCCAGCAGTAGACAGGGTTACTACGAGCAGTACTTC.

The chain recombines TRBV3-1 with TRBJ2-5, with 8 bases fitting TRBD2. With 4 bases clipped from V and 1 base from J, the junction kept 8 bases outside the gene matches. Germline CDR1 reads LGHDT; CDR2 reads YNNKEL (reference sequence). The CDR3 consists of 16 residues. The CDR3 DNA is TGTGCCAGCAGCCGGGGGACTAGGGTCCCCCAAGAGACCCAGTACTTC. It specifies CASSRGTRVPQETQYF.

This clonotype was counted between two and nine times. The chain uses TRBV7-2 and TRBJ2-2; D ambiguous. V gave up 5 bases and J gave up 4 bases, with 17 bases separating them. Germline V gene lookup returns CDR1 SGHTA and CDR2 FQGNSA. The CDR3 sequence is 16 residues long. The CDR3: CASSQNPNVGTGELFF. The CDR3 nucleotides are TGTGCCAGCAGCCAAAACCCGAATGTGGGCACCGGGGAGCTGTTTTTT.

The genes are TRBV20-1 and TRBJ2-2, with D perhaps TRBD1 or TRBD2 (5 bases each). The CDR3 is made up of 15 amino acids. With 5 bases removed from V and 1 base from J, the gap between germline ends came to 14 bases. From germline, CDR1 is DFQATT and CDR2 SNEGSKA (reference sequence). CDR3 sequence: CSAEGRGENTGELFF. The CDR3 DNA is TGCAGTGCTGAGGGTAGGGGCGAGAACACCGGGGAGCTGTTTTTT.

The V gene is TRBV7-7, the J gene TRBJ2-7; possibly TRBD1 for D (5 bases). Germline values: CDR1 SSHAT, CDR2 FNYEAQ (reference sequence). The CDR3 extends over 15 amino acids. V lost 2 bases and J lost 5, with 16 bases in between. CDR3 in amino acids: CASSLSPGSVDEQYF. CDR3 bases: TGTGCCAGCAGCTTATCCCCAGGGTCAGTAGACGAGCAGTACTTC.

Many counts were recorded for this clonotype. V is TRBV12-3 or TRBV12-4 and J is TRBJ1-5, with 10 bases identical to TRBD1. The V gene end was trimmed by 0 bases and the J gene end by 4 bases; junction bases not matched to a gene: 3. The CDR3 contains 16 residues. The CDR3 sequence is CASSLAGTGVNQPQHF. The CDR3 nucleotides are TGTGCCAGCAGTTTAGCAGGGACAGGGGTTAATCAGCCCCAGCATTTT.

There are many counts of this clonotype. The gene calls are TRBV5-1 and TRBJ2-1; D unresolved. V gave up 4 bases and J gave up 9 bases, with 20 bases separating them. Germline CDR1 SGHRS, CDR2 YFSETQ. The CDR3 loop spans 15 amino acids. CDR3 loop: CASSPPTEPSGEQFF. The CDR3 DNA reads TGCGCCAGCAGCCCCCCTACGGAACCGTCAGGTGAGCAGTTCTTC.

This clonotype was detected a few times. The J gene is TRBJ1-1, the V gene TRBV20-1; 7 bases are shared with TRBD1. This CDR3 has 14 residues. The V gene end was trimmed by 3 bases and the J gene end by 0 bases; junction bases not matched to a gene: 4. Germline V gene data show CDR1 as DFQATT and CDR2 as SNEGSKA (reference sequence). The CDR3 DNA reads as TGCAGTGCTAGTGCAGGGGGAATGAACACTGAAGCTTTCTTT. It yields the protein CSASAGGMNTEAFF.

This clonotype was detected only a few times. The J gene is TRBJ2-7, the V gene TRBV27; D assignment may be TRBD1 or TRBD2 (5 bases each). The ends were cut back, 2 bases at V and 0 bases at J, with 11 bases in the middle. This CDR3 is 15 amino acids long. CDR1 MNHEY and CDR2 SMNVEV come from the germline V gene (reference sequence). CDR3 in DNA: TGTGCCAGCAGTTTAACCGGGGCCAACTCCTACGAGCAGTACTTC. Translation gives CASSLTGANSYEQYF.

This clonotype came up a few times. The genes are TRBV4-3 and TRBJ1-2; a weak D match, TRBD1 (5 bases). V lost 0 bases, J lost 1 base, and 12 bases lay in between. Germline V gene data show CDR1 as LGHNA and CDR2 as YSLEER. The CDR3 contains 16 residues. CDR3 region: CASSQEGVRGNYGYTF. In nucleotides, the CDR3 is TGCGCCAGCAGCCAAGAGGGGGTTAGGGGTAACTATGGCTACACCTTC.

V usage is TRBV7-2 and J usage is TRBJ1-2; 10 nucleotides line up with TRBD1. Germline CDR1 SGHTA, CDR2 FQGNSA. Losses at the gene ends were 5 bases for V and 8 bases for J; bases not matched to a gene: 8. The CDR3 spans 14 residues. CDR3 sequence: CASSQDGTGEGYTF. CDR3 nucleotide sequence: TGTGCCAGCAGCCAAGATGGGACAGGGGAAGGCTACACCTTC.

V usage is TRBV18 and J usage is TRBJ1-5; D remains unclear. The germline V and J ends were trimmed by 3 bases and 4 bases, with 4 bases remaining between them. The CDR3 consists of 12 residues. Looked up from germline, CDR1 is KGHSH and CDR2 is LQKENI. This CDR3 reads CASSPKNQPQHF. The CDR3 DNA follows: TGTGCCAGCTCACCTAAAAATCAGCCCCAGCATTTT.

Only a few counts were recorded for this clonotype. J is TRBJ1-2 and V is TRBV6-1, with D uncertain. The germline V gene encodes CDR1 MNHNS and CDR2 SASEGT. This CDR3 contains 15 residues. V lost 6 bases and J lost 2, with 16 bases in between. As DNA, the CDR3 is TGTGCCAGCAGGACTATTAAGGGAGGGAACTATGGCTACACCTTC. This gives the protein CASRTIKGGNYGYTF.

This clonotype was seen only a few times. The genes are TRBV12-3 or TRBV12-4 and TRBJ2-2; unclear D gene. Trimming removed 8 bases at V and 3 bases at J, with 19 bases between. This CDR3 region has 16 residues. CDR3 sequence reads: CASVQNERRDTGELFF. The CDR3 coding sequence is TGTGCCAGCGTCCAAAACGAACGACGGGACACCGGGGAGCTGTTTTTT.